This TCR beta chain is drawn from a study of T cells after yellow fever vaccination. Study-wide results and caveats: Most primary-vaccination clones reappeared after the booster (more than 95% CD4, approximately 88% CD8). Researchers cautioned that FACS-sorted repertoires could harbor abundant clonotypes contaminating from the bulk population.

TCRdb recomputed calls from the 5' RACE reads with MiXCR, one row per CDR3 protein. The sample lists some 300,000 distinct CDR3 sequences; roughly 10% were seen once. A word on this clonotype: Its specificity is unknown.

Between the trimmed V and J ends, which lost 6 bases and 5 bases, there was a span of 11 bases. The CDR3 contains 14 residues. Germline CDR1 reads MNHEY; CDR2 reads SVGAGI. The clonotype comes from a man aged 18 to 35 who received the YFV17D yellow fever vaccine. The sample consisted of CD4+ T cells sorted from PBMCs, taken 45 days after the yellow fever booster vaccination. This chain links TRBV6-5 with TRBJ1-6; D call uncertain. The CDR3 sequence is CASSLHDNNSPLHF. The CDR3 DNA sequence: TGTGCCAGCAGCCTCCATGACAATAATTCACCCCTCCACTTT.